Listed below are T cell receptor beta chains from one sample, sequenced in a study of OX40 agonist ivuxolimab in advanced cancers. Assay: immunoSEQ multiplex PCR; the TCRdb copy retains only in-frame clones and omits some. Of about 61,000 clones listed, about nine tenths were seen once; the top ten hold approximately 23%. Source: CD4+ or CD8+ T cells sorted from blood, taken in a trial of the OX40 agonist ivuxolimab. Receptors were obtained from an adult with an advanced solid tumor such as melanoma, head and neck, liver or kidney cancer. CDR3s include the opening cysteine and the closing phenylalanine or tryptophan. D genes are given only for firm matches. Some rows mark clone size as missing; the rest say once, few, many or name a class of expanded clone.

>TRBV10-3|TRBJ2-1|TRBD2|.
CAIRQGGGRGGHNEQFF
TGTGCCATCAGGCAGGGCGGCGGGAGGGGCGGGCACAATGAGCAGTTCTTC
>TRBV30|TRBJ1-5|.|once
CAWSRAVHQPQHF
TGTGCCTGGAGTCGGGCAGTTCATCAGCCCCAGCATTTT
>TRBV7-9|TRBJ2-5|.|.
CASSRRDNQETQYF
TGTGCCAGCAGCCGGAGGGACAACCAAGAGACCCAGTACTTC
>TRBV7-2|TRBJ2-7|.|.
CASNLGVSYEQYF
TGTGCCAGCAACCTAGGGGTTTCCTACGAGCAGTACTTC
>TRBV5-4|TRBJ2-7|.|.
CASSAWGEQYF
TGTGCCAGCAGCGCGTGGGGCGAGCAGTACTTC
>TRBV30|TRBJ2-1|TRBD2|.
CAYSGGNEQFF
TGTGCCTATAGCGGGGGGAATGAGCAGTTCTTC
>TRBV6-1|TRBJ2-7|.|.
CASSDHTYEQYF
TGTGCCAGCAGTGACCACACCTACGAGCAGTACTTC
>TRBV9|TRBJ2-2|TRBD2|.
CASSVVSVRGLAITGELFF
TGTGCCAGCAGCGTAGTGAGTGTAAGGGGACTAGCGATTACGGGGGAGCTGTTTTTT
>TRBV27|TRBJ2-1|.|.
CASSYGSKGGNEQFF
TGTGCCAGCAGTTACGGGTCAAAGGGAGGCAATGAGCAGTTCTTC
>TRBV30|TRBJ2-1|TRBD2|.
CAWGVAGFNEQFF
TGTGCCTGGGGGGTAGCGGGATTCAATGAGCAGTTCTTC
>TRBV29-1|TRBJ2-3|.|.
CSYTTGEWADTQYF
TGCAGCTACACCACGGGAGAATGGGCAGATACGCAGTATTTT
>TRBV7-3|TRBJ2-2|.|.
CASSPGVGGELFF
TGTGCCAGCAGCCCAGGAGTGGGCGGGGAGCTGTTTTTT
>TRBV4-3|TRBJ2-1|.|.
CASSQLRASATYNEQFF
TGCGCCAGCAGCCAACTCCGGGCTAGCGCAACCTACAATGAGCAGTTCTTC
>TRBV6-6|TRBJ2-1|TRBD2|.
CASSYSGEGYNEQFF
TGTGCCAGCAGTTACTCAGGGGAGGGGTACAATGAGCAGTTCTTC
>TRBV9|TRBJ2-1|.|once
CASSVASNSYNEQFF
TGTGCCAGCAGCGTAGCGTCCAATTCCTACAATGAGCAGTTCTTC
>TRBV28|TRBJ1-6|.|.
CASSFGPGFSDSSYNSPLHF
TGTGCCAGCAGTTTCGGCCCTGGGTTCTCGGACAGTTCCTATAATTCACCCCTCCACTTT
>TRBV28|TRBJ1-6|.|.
CASSLMPDSYNSPLHF
TGTGCCAGCAGTTTAATGCCGGACTCCTATAATTCACCCCTCCACTTT
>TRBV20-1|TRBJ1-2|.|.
CSAQGGRGYTF
TGCAGTGCTCAGGGAGGTCGGGGCTACACCTTC
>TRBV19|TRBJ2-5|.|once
CASADVLQETQYF
TGTGCCAGTGCTGATGTGTTACAAGAGACCCAGTACTTC
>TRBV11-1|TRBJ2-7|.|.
CASSPEGDYEQYF
TGTGCCAGCAGCCCTGAAGGGGACTACGAGCAGTACTTC
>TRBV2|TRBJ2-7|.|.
CASSEVDSGGEQYF
TGTGCCAGCAGTGAAGTGGACTCCGGGGGCGAGCAGTACTTC
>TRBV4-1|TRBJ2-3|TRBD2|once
CASSQRLAGTSTDTQYF
TGCGCCAGCAGCCAAAGGTTAGCGGGAACTAGCACAGATACGCAGTATTTT
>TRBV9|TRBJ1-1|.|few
CASSELGGIDGAFF
TGTGCCAGCAGCGAACTGGGAGGAATCGATGGAGCTTTCTTT
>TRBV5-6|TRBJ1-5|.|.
CASSLGQEGYQPQHF
TGTGCCAGCAGCTTGGGACAGGAGGGTTATCAGCCCCAGCATTTT
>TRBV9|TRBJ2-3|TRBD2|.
CASSGLAGGPGDTQYF
TGTGCCAGCAGCGGACTAGCGGGGGGGCCCGGGGATACGCAGTATTTT
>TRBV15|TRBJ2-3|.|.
CATSPSAGRTDTQYF
TGTGCCACCAGCCCCTCTGCGGGACGCACAGATACGCAGTATTTT
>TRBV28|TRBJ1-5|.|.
CASSPGRERRHQPQHF
TGTGCCAGCAGTCCCGGCCGCGAGAGGAGGCATCAGCCCCAGCATTTT
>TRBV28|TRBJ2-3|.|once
CASSLMGVSTDTQYF
TGTGCCAGCAGTTTAATGGGGGTCAGCACAGATACGCAGTATTTT
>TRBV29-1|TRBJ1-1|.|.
CSVFPGWGSEAFF
TGCAGCGTTTTTCCGGGCTGGGGGAGTGAAGCTTTCTTT
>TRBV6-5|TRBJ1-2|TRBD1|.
CASSYYPGQPNYGYTF
TGTGCCAGCAGTTACTATCCGGGACAGCCTAACTATGGCTACACCTTC
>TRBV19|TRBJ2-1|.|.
CASSIDRETGNEQFF
TGTGCCAGTAGTATAGATAGGGAGACAGGCAATGAGCAGTTCTTC
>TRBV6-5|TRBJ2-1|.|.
CASSYAGGSYNEQFF
TGTGCCAGCAGTTACGCCGGGGGATCTTATAATGAGCAGTTCTTC
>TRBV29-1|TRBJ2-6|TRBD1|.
CSVLGTGVLISGANVLTF
TGCAGCGTTTTGGGAACAGGGGTCCTCATCTCTGGGGCCAACGTCCTGACTTTC
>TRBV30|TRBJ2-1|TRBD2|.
CAWRDRTSGRARVF
TGTGCCTGGAGAGACCGGACTAGCGGGAGGGCCCGGGTCTTC
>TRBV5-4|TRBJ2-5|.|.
CASSPYQETQYF
TGTGCCAGCAGCCCCTACCAAGAGACCCAGTACTTC
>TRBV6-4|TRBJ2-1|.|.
CASSDSPRPYNEQFF
TGTGCCAGCAGTGACTCGCCGCGACCATACAATGAGCAGTTCTTC
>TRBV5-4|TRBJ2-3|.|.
CASSTSTDTQYF
TGTGCCAGCAGCACTAGCACAGATACGCAGTATTTT
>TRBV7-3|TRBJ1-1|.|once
CASTPGTYTEAFF
TGTGCCAGCACCCCCGGGACCTACACTGAAGCTTTCTTT
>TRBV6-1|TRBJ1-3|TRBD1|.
CAISLDRGRGNTIYF
TGTGCCATTTCACTGGACAGGGGGCGTGGAAACACCATATATTTT
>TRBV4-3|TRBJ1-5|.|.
CASSQESDSNQPQHF
TGCGCCAGCAGCCAAGAATCAGATAGCAATCAGCCCCAGCATTTT
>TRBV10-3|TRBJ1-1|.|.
CAAQQGNTEAFF
TGTGCCGCACAGCAGGGGAACACTGAAGCTTTCTTT
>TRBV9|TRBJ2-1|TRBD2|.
CASSVGGTSFYNEQFF
TGTGCCAGCAGCGTAGGCGGGACTAGCTTTTACAATGAGCAGTTCTTC
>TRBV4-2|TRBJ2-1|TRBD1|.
CASRQTGEIYNEQFF
TGTGCCAGCAGACAAACAGGGGAAATCTACAATGAGCAGTTCTTC
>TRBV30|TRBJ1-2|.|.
CAWSLALNYGYTF
TGTGCCTGGAGTTTGGCACTTAACTATGGCTACACCTTC
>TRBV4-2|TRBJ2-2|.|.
CASSQEATGTGELFF
TGTGCCAGCAGCCAAGAAGCTACGGGTACCGGGGAGCTGTTTTTT
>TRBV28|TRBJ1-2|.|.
CASSLLRQPYGYTF
TGTGCCAGCAGTTTACTAAGACAGCCTTATGGCTACACCTTC
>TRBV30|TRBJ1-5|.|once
CAWGQEGQPQHF
TGTGCCTGGGGACAAGAGGGGCAGCCCCAGCATTTT
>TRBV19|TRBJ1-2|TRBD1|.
CASTWGEGAIYGYTF
TGTGCCAGTACTTGGGGAGAGGGGGCGATCTATGGCTACACCTTC
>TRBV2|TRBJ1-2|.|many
CASRTGTHNYGYTF
TGTGCCAGCAGGACCGGGACTCACAACTATGGCTACACCTTC
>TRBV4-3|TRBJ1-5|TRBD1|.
CASSHDLIRQGRDQPQHF
TGCGCCAGCAGCCATGATCTTATCCGACAGGGCAGGGACCAGCCCCAGCATTTT